This T cell receptor (beta chain) was sequenced during a study of immune evolution from preneoplasia to lung adenocarcinoma. Study-wide results and caveats: Top clone share appeared to fall from AAH through AIS, MIA, adenocarcinoma. Later-stage lesions appeared to have more T cells, more diversity, less clonality.

Libraries were prepared by immunoSEQ multiplex PCR; TCRdb keeps only in-frame clonotypes and omits some of them. There are thousands of clones in the sample; approximately 86% occur only once, and about 6.3% lies in the top ten. Germline V gene lookup returns CDR1 LGHNA and CDR2 YNFKEQ. CDR3 length: 17 amino acids. The V gene lost 3 bases and the J gene lost 5 bases, with 22 bases spanning the gap. A note on this clone: Its matching antigen is unknown.

Histologic diagnosis was independently verified by two lung pathologists. Premalignant or tumor cells were enriched by macro-dissection after pathologic assessment. The chain has TRBV4-2 and TRBJ2-5; D might be TRBD1 (7 bases). Sample: FFPE minimally invasive lung adenocarcinoma tissue. The TCR sequence derives from an older donor with lung adenocarcinoma. Here the CDR3 reads CASSQGTRQGGRETQYF. The CDR3 nucleotides are TGTGCCAGCAGCCAGGGGACTCGACAGGGAGGAAGGGAGACCCAGTACTTC.